The 25 T cell receptor beta chains presented below share a single source sample, sequenced in a study of a mutant IDH1 vaccine in newly diagnosed glioma. The repertoire was sequenced with immunoSEQ multiplex PCR; TCRdb's copy has only in-frame clones and lacks some. Here the sample spans fewer than 65,000 clones, 70% to 90% being singletons. The time point denotes: week 5, during vaccination. What each vaccine dose contained was 300 ug of mutant IDH1 20-mer peptide, accompanied by topical imiquimod. Their antigens are not known. The material was PBMCs, obtained from a glioma patient whose treatment included an IDH1 peptide vaccine. Every receptor here comes from a man aged 25-45 years with glioma.

The chain recombines TRBV30 with TRBJ1-6; TRBD1 matches 10 bases. The CDR3 spans 17 residues. Germline CDR1 and CDR2: GTSNPN and SVGIG (reference sequence). The J segment lost 0 bases and the V segment lost 2 bases, leaving 4 bases of the junction unmatched. CDR3 residues: CAWSRGQGSSYNSPLHF. The CDR3 DNA follows: TGTGCCTGGAGTAGGGGACAGGGGAGCTCCTATAATTCACCCCTCCACTTT.

The V gene is TRBV27, the J gene TRBJ2-5; D may correspond to TRBD1 or TRBD2 (5 bases each). The CDR3 contains 16 residues. Between the trimmed V and J ends, which lost 6 bases and 5 bases, there was a span of 22 bases. Germline CDR1 and CDR2: MNHEY and SMNVEV (reference sequence). CDR3 in amino acids: CASSPGVGRAAETQYF. Here the CDR3 DNA reads TGTGCCAGCAGCCCCGGGGTGGGCAGGGCAGCGGAGACCCAGTACTTC.

CDR3 in DNA: TGCGCCAGCAGCTTGTATTATGTCGACAGTTCTAATACTGAAGCTTTCTTT. This gives the protein CASSLYYVDSSNTEAFF. The J gene is TRBJ1-1, the V gene TRBV5-1; D perhaps matches TRBD1 (5 bases). The CDR3 length is 17 residues. V gave up 1 base and J gave up 5 bases, with 21 bases separating them. Germline V gives CDR1 SGHRS, CDR2 YFSETQ.

V is TRBV19 and J is TRBJ1-1, with D maybe TRBD1 (6 bases). Looked up from germline, CDR1 is LNHDA and CDR2 is SQIVND (reference sequence). The CDR3 is 16 amino acids. Trimming removed 6 bases from V and 1 base from J, with 18 bases in between. CDR3 amino acids: CASSPGHTRRNTEAFF. CDR3 coding DNA: TGTGCCAGTAGCCCGGGACACACGAGGCGGAACACTGAAGCTTTCTTT.

This clone was found a few times. The rearrangement joins TRBV5-4 to TRBJ1-5, with D unresolved. CDR3 length: 14 residues. Trimming shortened V by 4 bases and J by 1 base, and 9 bases separated the two germline ends. Germline V CDR1 and CDR2: SGHNT, YYREEE (reference sequence). CDR3 protein: CASSRDMSNQPQHF. Here the CDR3 DNA reads TGTGCCAGCAGCCGAGACATGAGCAATCAGCCCCAGCATTTT.

V and J are TRBV27 and TRBJ1-1; D possibly corresponds to TRBD1 (6 bases). The CDR3 is 16 residues long. Per germline, CDR1 MNHEY and CDR2 SMNVEV (reference sequence). V lost 4 bases, J lost 1 base, and 16 bases lay in between. Here the CDR3 reads CASSSPGNRENTEAFF. The CDR3 DNA reads TGTGCCAGCAGTTCGCCCGGGAACAGGGAGAACACTGAAGCTTTCTTT.

The chain employs TRBV4-1 and TRBJ1-4; D ambiguous. Between the trimmed V and J ends, which lost 3 bases and 2 bases, there was a span of 13 bases. The CDR3 has 16 amino acids. From germline, CDR1 is MGHRA and CDR2 YSYEKL. CDR3 DNA: TGCGCCAGCAGCCAGCAACCCGGGCCTACTAATGAAAAACTGTTTTTT. It translates to CASSQQPGPTNEKLFF.

This sequence joins TRBV5-6 and TRBJ1-5, with D possibly being TRBD1 (5 bases). Germline CDR1 and CDR2: SGHDT and YYEEEE. V lost 4 bases, J lost 2 bases, and 13 bases lay in between. This CDR3 spans 15 amino acids. CDR3 sequence: CASSGGGGGNQPQHF. The CDR3 nucleotides read TGTGCCAGCAGCGGCGGGGGAGGCGGCAATCAGCCCCAGCATTTT.

The chain uses TRBV4-1 and TRBJ2-3; 8 nucleotides line up with TRBD2. J gave up 2 bases and V 1 base, and 5 bases lay outside the gene matches. The CDR3 loop spans 16 amino acids. Germline values: CDR1 MGHRA, CDR2 YSYEKL. For the CDR3, the DNA is TGCGCCAGCAGCCAAGCTGGCGGGGGGTTCACAGATACGCAGTATTTT. Amino acids: CASSQAGGGFTDTQYF.

The chain is built from TRBV29-1 and TRBJ1-2; TRBD1 is a possible D gene (5 bases). V shed 3 bases and J shed 4 bases, with 12 bases lying between them. The CDR3 runs to 13 residues. From germline, CDR1 is SQVTM and CDR2 ANQGSEA. The CDR3 DNA reads TGCAGCGTTGATTGGGGCCAGGGCTATGGCTACACCTTC. Its protein product is CSVDWGQGYGYTF.

The chain links TRBV5-1 to TRBJ2-5, with a weak D call TRBD2 (6 bases). CDR1 and CDR2 (germline): SGHRS, YFSETQ. CDR3 length: 15 residues. V was shortened by 0 bases and J by 4 bases, with 13 bases between the two germline ends. For the CDR3, the DNA is TGCGCCAGCAGCTTGGTGGCGGGGTTGCGAGAGACCCAGTACTTC. It yields the protein CASSLVAGLRETQYF. Full variable domain (missing parts from reference TRBV5-1 and TRBJ2-5): KAGVTQTPRYLIKTRGQQVTLSCSPISGHRSVSWYQQTPGQGLQFLFEYFSETQRNKGNFPGRFSGRQFSNSRSEMNVSTLELGDSALYLCASSLVAGLRETQYFGPGTRLLVL.

The chain combines TRBV7-7 with TRBJ2-1, with 8 nucleotides matching TRBD1. Germline-derived CDR1 and CDR2 are SSHAT and FNYEAQ (reference sequence). This CDR3 spans 16 amino acids. V was pared by 2 bases and J by 1 base, with 4 bases of the junction left unmatched. CDR3 protein: CASSLHYRGSYNEQFF. CDR3 sequence (DNA): TGTGCCAGCAGCTTACATTACAGGGGGTCCTACAATGAGCAGTTCTTC. Looking up the rest from reference TRBV7-7 and TRBJ2-1 gives the full variable domain: GAGVSQSPRYKVTKRGQDVTLRCDPISSHATLYWYQQALGQGPEFLTYFNYEAQPDKSGLPSDRFSAERPEGSISTLTIQRTEQRDSAMYRCASSLHYRGSYNEQFFGPGTRLTVL.

The V call is TRBV28, the J call TRBJ1-2; 7 bases fit TRBD1. Germline V gives CDR1 MDHEN, CDR2 SYDVKM. The ends lost 6 bases at V and 4 bases at J; junction bases unmatched: 2. The CDR3 totals 12 residues. The CDR3 reads CASRGDSYGYTF. CDR3 DNA sequence: TGTGCCAGCAGGGGGGACAGCTATGGCTACACCTTC.

The chain combines TRBV5-1 with TRBJ2-2; D is ambiguous. Germline CDR1 is SGHRS and CDR2 is YFSETQ. V lost 0 bases to trimming and J lost 6 bases, with 12 bases between them. This CDR3 spans 15 amino acids. CDR3 sequence (DNA): TGCGCCAGCAGCTTGGTTTCCGGGTCCCCCGGGGAGCTGTTTTTT. Protein sequence: CASSLVSGSPGELFF.

V is TRBV7-2 and J is TRBJ1-6; 7 positions match TRBD1. Unmatched junction bases numbered 7, after V lost 5 bases and J lost 3 bases. CDR3 length: 16 residues. Germline-derived CDR1 and CDR2 are SGHTA and FQGNSA. For the CDR3, the DNA is TGTGCCAGCAGCCTGGGACAGTTTGACTATAATTCACCCCTCCACTTT. Protein product: CASSLGQFDYNSPLHF. The whole variable domain, remainder taken from reference TRBV7-2 and TRBJ1-6, is GAGVSQSPSNKVTEKGKDVELRCDPISGHTALYWYRQSLGQGLEFLIYFQGNSAPDKSGLPSDRFSAERTGGSVSTLTIQRTQQEDSAVYLCASSLGQFDYNSPLHFGNGTRLTVT.

The chain employs TRBV6-1 and TRBJ2-3; TRBD2 aligns across 8 bases. Per the germline V gene, CDR1 is MNHNS and CDR2 is SASEGT. CDR3 size: 16 residues. Losses at the gene ends were 3 bases for V and 1 base for J; bases not matched to a gene: 6. CDR3 DNA: TGTGCCAGCAGTGAGACGAGCGGGGGTGGCACAGATACGCAGTATTTT. It encodes CASSETSGGGTDTQYF.

This clone was seen a handful of times. This sequence joins TRBV4-1 and TRBJ1-2; TRBD1 aligns across 7 bases. V lost 6 bases to trimming and J lost 7 bases; unmatched junction nucleotides: 8. Per the germline V gene, CDR1 is MGHRA and CDR2 is YSYEKL. The CDR3 consists of 13 residues. In DNA form, the CDR3 reads TGCGCCAGCAGTCTCGACAGGGCCTCTGGCTACACCTTC. Amino acid sequence: CASSLDRASGYTF.

This clone was seen once. The chain recombines TRBV14 with TRBJ1-1, with D tentatively TRBD1 (6 bases). V lost 2 bases, J lost 11 bases, and 21 bases lay in between. Per germline, CDR1 SGHDN and CDR2 FVKESK. The CDR3 is 15 amino acids. The CDR3, as DNA: TGTGCCAGCAGCCAACTAGACAGGAGAAAACCCGAGGCTTTCTTT. Encoded protein: CASSQLDRRKPEAFF.

The chain combines TRBV28 with TRBJ1-3; D not resolved. The V and J ends lost 4 bases and 4 bases respectively, with 11 bases between them. The CDR3 sequence is 14 residues long. The V gene's germline CDR1 is MDHEN and CDR2 SYDVKM. As DNA, the CDR3 is TGTGCCAGCAGTTCCCCAGGAAAGGGAAACACCATATATTTT. It translates to CASSSPGKGNTIYF.

This clone was counted a single time. The rearrangement links TRBV6-5 to TRBJ1-4, with D tentatively TRBD1 (6 bases). V lost 7 bases to trimming and J lost 4 bases, with 13 bases between them. The CDR3 contains 14 residues. Per germline, CDR1 MNHEY and CDR2 SVGAGI. In DNA form, the CDR3 reads TGTGCCAGCACCTCGACAGGTCTTAATGAAAAACTGTTTTTT. Protein: CASTSTGLNEKLFF.

This clone was seen just once. The chain recombines TRBV7-2 with TRBJ1-4, with a tentative D call TRBD1 (6 bases). This CDR3 has 13 amino acids. Germline V lookup: CDR1 SGHTA, CDR2 FQGNSA. Trimming took 6 bases from V and 12 from J, leaving 17 bases between them. The CDR3 protein is CASSQGGGGELFF. The CDR3 DNA is TGTGCCAGCAGTCAAGGGGGGGGCGGTGAACTGTTTTTT.

This clone is a singleton in its sample. The chain has TRBV18 and TRBJ2-5; 9 bases line up with TRBD1. After removal of 3 bases from V and 5 bases from J, the junction contained 7 bases not matched to a gene. Germline CDR1 is KGHSH and CDR2 is LQKENI. The CDR3 loop spans 15 amino acids. This chain's CDR3 is CASSPGTGSGETQYF. In DNA form, the CDR3 reads TGTGCCAGCTCACCTGGGACAGGGTCGGGGGAGACCCAGTACTTC.

V gene TRBV28 combines with J gene TRBJ1-6; 8 nucleotides agree with TRBD1. V lost 6 bases, J lost 9 bases, and 10 bases stayed unmatched. This CDR3 is built from 15 residues. In germline, CDR1 is MDHEN, CDR2 SYDVKM. The CDR3 DNA sequence: TGTGCCAGCAGGCCAACAGGGGGTGTCGTTTCACCCCTCCACTTT. Its protein product is CASRPTGGVVSPLHF.

The chain combines TRBV4-2 with TRBJ1-1; D uncertain. Trimming cost V 1 base and J 5 bases, with 11 bases left between them. The CDR3 totals 14 residues. Germline loops: CDR1 LGHNA, CDR2 YNFKEQ. CDR3 sequence: CASSQAWSSTEAFF. The CDR3 nucleotides read TGTGCCAGCAGCCAAGCGTGGAGCTCGACTGAAGCTTTCTTT.

The gene calls are TRBV25-1 and TRBJ2-7; TRBD1 aligns across 7 bases. Germline CDR1 MGHDK, CDR2 SYGVNS. CDR3 size: 16 residues. V dropped 4 bases and J dropped 2; count of bases not matched to a gene: 11. The CDR3 nucleotides are TGTGCCAGCAGTGCCGCCGGGACAGAAAGCCCCTACGAGCAGTACTTC. This sequence encodes CASSAAGTESPYEQYF.